One and the same sample provided the 24 T cell receptor beta chains below, sequenced in a study of T cell responses to AZD1222 COVID-19 vaccine. Some clones are missing from TCRdb's copy, which holds only in-frame ones; the method was immunoSEQ multiplex PCR. This table holds roughly 50,000 clones, approximately 86% found once. Here the sequenced sample was peripheral blood, taken 28 days after the second AZD1222 dose. These receptors were collected from an adult who received the AZD1222 COVID-19 vaccine.

This chain uses TRBV19 with TRBJ2-5; 8 nucleotides match TRBD1. The CDR3 extends over 14 amino acids. CDR1 is LNHDA and CDR2 is SQIVND in the germline V gene (reference sequence). V was pared by 8 bases and J by 4 bases, with 9 bases of the junction left unmatched. The chain's CDR3 is CASAGQGRGETQYF. The CDR3 nucleotides read TGTGCCAGTGCAGGACAGGGAAGAGGAGAGACCCAGTACTTC.

The gene calls are TRBV10-3 and TRBJ2-1; D is unresolved. This CDR3 comprises 13 residues. CDR1 ENHRY and CDR2 SYGVKD come from the germline V gene. V was pared by 6 bases and J by 4 bases, with 10 bases between. CDR3 residues: CAISVGVYNEQFF. Written as DNA, the CDR3 is TGTGCCATCAGCGTAGGAGTTTACAATGAGCAGTTCTTC.

The chain has TRBV7-8 and TRBJ2-7; D is ambiguous. The CDR3 spans 12 residues. From germline, CDR1 is SGHVS and CDR2 FQNEAQ. The V gene lost 5 bases and the J gene lost 6 bases, with 11 bases spanning the gap. The CDR3 spells CASSPNPLEQYF. CDR3 in DNA: TGTGCCAGCAGCCCGAATCCCCTCGAGCAGTACTTC.

The chain links TRBV28 to TRBJ2-7; TRBD1 matches at 9 bases. Trimming cost V 5 bases and J 7 bases; bases outside gene matches: 6. The CDR3 is 13 residues long. Germline CDR1 is MDHEN and CDR2 is SYDVKM. This chain's CDR3 is CASSRDRVGEQYF. The CDR3 DNA reads TGTGCCAGCAGTCGGGACAGGGTTGGGGAGCAGTACTTC.

This clone was seen just once. The chain joins TRBV18 to TRBJ2-6; weak D call: TRBD2 (5 bases). With 0 bases removed from V and 3 bases from J, the gap between germline ends came to 9 bases. The length of the CDR3 is 16 residues. In germline, CDR1 is KGHSH, CDR2 LQKENI. The CDR3 DNA reads as TGTGCCAGCTCACCACCCCGGGGAGTTGGGGCCAACGTCCTGACTTTC. Residues: CASSPPRGVGANVLTF. The variable domain in full, with the rest retrieved from reference TRBV18 and TRBJ2-6, is NAGVMQNPRHLVRRRGQEARLRCSPMKGHSHVYWYRQLPEEGLKFMVYLQKENIIDESGMPKERFSAEFPKEGPSILRIQQVVRGDSAAYFCASSPPRGVGANVLTFGAGSRLTVL.

This rearrangement joins TRBV9 to TRBJ2-1; perhaps TRBD2 as D (5 bases). The germline V gene has CDR1 SGDLS and CDR2 YYNGEE. Trimming cost V 0 bases and J 8 bases, with 9 bases left between them. The CDR3 contains 13 residues. The CDR3 loop is CASSVGGSHEQFF. CDR3 DNA: TGTGCCAGCAGCGTAGGAGGGAGCCATGAGCAGTTCTTC.

Here the CDR3 DNA reads TGTGCCAGCACCTCGGGCGGATATGGCTACACCTTC. It yields the protein CASTSGGYGYTF. The chain carries TRBV28 and TRBJ1-2; D unresolved. CDR3 length equals 12 residues. Trimming shortened V by 7 bases and J by 5 bases, and 11 bases separated the two germline ends. CDR1 is MDHEN, CDR2 SYDVKM, per germline.

This rearrangement joins TRBV7-6 to TRBJ2-1, with a weak D call TRBD2 (6 bases). The CDR3 spans 17 residues. Germline assignment: CDR1 SGHVS and CDR2 FNYEAQ. V was trimmed by 3 bases and J by 4 bases, leaving 19 bases between them. The CDR3 loop is CASSFGASAGLYNEQFF. CDR3 DNA sequence: TGTGCCAGCAGCTTCGGGGCTAGCGCAGGGTTGTACAATGAGCAGTTCTTC.

The chain couples TRBV12-3 or TRBV12-4 to TRBJ2-1, with TRBD2 as a possible D gene (6 bases). V lost 8 bases and J 9 bases, leaving 17 bases between the germline ends. This CDR3 has 13 residues. The CDR3 here is CASGSSVGGEQFF. The CDR3, as DNA: TGTGCCAGCGGGTCTAGCGTCGGCGGTGAGCAGTTCTTC.

V gene TRBV3-1 (or the pseudogene TRBV3-2) combines with J gene TRBJ2-7; 8 nucleotides line up with TRBD1. Germline lookup yields CDR1 LGHDT and CDR2 YNNKEL (reference sequence). V lost 6 bases, J lost 4 bases, and 8 bases stayed unmatched. There are 14 residues in the CDR3. CDR3 coding DNA: TGTGCCAGCAGTCCTCGGACAGGGTTATACGAGCAGTACTTC. Protein: CASSPRTGLYEQYF.

This clone came up a few times. The chain links TRBV7-2 to TRBJ1-1; possible D gene TRBD1, 6 bases. CDR1 is SGHTA and CDR2 is FQGNSA in the germline V gene. The CDR3 runs 15 residues. V was pared by 5 bases and J by 3 bases, with 16 bases between. CDR3 in DNA: TGTGCCAGCAGCCCCGTTGGGGGGCCGTACACTGAAGCTTTCTTT. Amino acids: CASSPVGGPYTEAFF.

This chain joins TRBV6-5 and TRBJ1-6; D unresolved. The germline gives CDR1 MNHEY, CDR2 SVGAGI. The CDR3 covers 13 residues. V gave up 4 bases and J gave up 6 bases, with 7 bases separating them. The CDR3 region has the DNA TGTGCCAGCAGTTTCAGACTTAATTCACCCCTCCACTTT. It encodes CASSFRLNSPLHF.

The chain links TRBV12-3 or TRBV12-4 to TRBJ1-3, with D possibly TRBD1 on 5 matching bases. Trimming left V 1 base short and J 4 bases short, with 5 bases between. CDR3 length: 13 residues. The CDR3 DNA is TGTGCCAGCAGTTTAGGACAGGGAAACACCATATATTTT. It specifies CASSLGQGNTIYF.

The V call is TRBV18, the J call TRBJ2-6; possible D gene TRBD1, 5 bases. This CDR3 is built from 17 residues. The V gene's germline CDR1 is KGHSH and CDR2 LQKENI. V dropped 1 base and J dropped 0 bases, with 10 bases sitting between them. For the CDR3, the DNA is TGTGCCAGCTCACCACTCAGGGATAGCTCTGGGGCCAACGTCCTGACTTTC. It encodes CASSPLRDSSGANVLTF.

The chain uses TRBV7-8 and TRBJ2-1; 9 nucleotides align to TRBD1. Looked up from germline, CDR1 is SGHVS and CDR2 is FQNEAQ. After removal of 7 bases from V and 2 bases from J, the junction contained 3 bases not matched to a gene. The CDR3 extends over 14 amino acids. DNA of the CDR3: TGTGCCAGCACGACAGGGGGGACCTACAATGAGCAGTTCTTC. Translating it yields CASTTGGTYNEQFF. Complete variable domain (other parts from reference TRBV7-8 and TRBJ2-1): GAGVSQSPRYKVAKRGQDVALRCDPISGHVSLFWYQQALGQGPEFLTYFQNEAQLDKSGLPSDRFFAERPEGSVSTLKIQRTQQEDSAVYLCASTTGGTYNEQFFGPGTRLTVL.

This chain links TRBV5-1 with TRBJ1-4; no clear D. V dropped 3 bases and J dropped 0 bases, with 6 bases sitting between them. The germline V gene encodes CDR1 SGHRS and CDR2 YFSETQ. This CDR3 has 14 amino acids. CDR3 in amino acids: CASSWTSTNEKLFF. CDR3 in DNA: TGCGCCAGCAGCTGGACGTCAACTAATGAAAAACTGTTTTTT.

This clone has just one count. The CDR3 loop reads CASSPTIPYEQYF. The CDR3 bases are TGTGCCAGCAGCCCGACTATTCCCTACGAGCAGTACTTC. The rearrangement joins TRBV6-6 to TRBJ2-7; a weak D match, TRBD2 (5 bases). The CDR3 is 13 amino acids. The germline gives CDR1 MNHNY, CDR2 SVGAGI (reference sequence). Trimming took 6 bases from V and 2 from J, leaving 11 bases between them.

The gene calls are TRBV30 and TRBJ2-5, with TRBD2 matching over 14 bases. Looked up from germline, CDR1 is GTSNPN and CDR2 is SVGIG (reference sequence). With 3 bases clipped from V and 5 bases from J, the junction kept 5 bases outside the gene matches. This CDR3 has 15 residues. The CDR3 nucleotides read TGTGCCTGGAGCCCCGGACTAGCGGGAGGTGAGACCCAGTACTTC. Translated, it gives CAWSPGLAGGETQYF.

V is TRBV27 and J is TRBJ2-7, with a possible D match to TRBD1 (5 bases). The CDR3 has 16 amino acids. The ends were cut back, 6 bases at V and 1 base at J, with 19 bases in the middle. Germline CDR1 reads MNHEY; CDR2 reads SMNVEV (reference sequence). CDR3 loop: CASRGFDSLASYEQYF. The CDR3 DNA reads TGTGCCAGCAGGGGGTTTGACAGCCTCGCTTCCTACGAGCAGTACTTC.

CDR3 sequence: CASSDRDDSPLHF. The CDR3 DNA follows: TGTGCCAGTTCGGACAGGGATGATTCACCCCTCCACTTT. V usage is TRBV18 and J usage is TRBJ1-6; 8 bases agree with TRBD1. Per the germline V gene, CDR1 is KGHSH and CDR2 is LQKENI. This CDR3 spans 13 amino acids. Unmatched junction bases numbered 6, after V lost 9 bases and J lost 8 bases.

The chain uses TRBV30 and TRBJ2-7; 10 positions agree with TRBD1. The CDR3 is 13 residues long. CDR1 and CDR2 (germline): GTSNPN, SVGIG (reference sequence). J was trimmed by 3 bases and V by 3 bases; bases with no gene match: 2. The CDR3 protein is CAWRGQGNYEQYF. Here the CDR3 DNA reads TGTGCCTGGAGGGGACAGGGGAACTACGAGCAGTACTTC.

The chain has TRBV11-2 and TRBJ2-7; 7 nucleotides line up with TRBD2. V lost 0 bases, J lost 4 bases, and 6 bases stayed unmatched. The CDR3 covers 15 residues. CDR1 is SGHAT, CDR2 FQNNGV, per germline. CDR3 sequence: CASSLEGGSEYEQYF. The CDR3 DNA reads TGTGCCAGCAGCTTAGAAGGCGGGAGTGAGTACGAGCAGTACTTC.

V is TRBV6-6 and J is TRBJ1-3; D not resolved. The germline CDR1 and CDR2 sequences are MNHNY and SVGAGI (reference sequence). The CDR3 runs 14 residues. Trimming took 0 bases from V and 7 from J, leaving 10 bases between them. CDR3 sequence: CASSYSAPGNTIYF. CDR3 DNA sequence: TGTGCCAGCAGTTACTCGGCCCCGGGCAACACCATATATTTT.

V and J are TRBV6-2 or TRBV6-3 and TRBJ2-7; 13 bases are a match to TRBD2. V lost 2 bases and J lost 0; bases outside the gene matches: 7. The CDR3 covers 18 residues. The germline V gene encodes CDR1 MNHEY and CDR2 SVGEGT. CDR3 loop: CASSYPVGTSGVSYEQYF. The DNA of the CDR3 is TGTGCCAGCAGTTACCCGGTAGGGACTAGCGGGGTCTCCTACGAGCAGTACTTC.